The source of this T cell receptor beta chain is a study of long-term antiretroviral therapy in people with HIV. Whole-study results and caveats: Repertoires in HIV (unlike those of controls) had narrower CDR3 length ranges. The blood, collected between about 2003 and 2017, was possibly taken under older ART regimens. Pre-ART clonal expansion yielded clones that dominated the repertoire at all time points.

Germline CDR1 PRHDT, CDR2 FYEKMQ (reference sequence). Trimming took off 0 bases at V and 3 bases at J, with 2 bases between the two ends. CDR3 length equals 12 residues. This clone was picked up one time. Antigen: not known. Researchers report immunoSEQ v3.0 was run at survey level. TCRdb's copy holds only in-frame clones and misses some; the assay was immunoSEQ multiplex PCR. The table lists 13,000 to 15,000 clones, roughly 88% of them singletons, with about 7% in the top ten. All donors provided no fewer than one pre-ART and no fewer than two post-ART PBMC samples. The specimen was unsorted PBMCs, collected 0.4 years after starting antiretroviral therapy. The chain recombines TRBV13 with TRBJ1-1; D is unresolved. The receptor was derived from a man between 25 and 39 years old with HIV. The chain's CDR3 is CASSLGDTEAFF. The DNA of the CDR3 is TGTGCCAGCAGCTTAGGGGACACTGAAGCTTTCTTT.